The 3 T cell receptor beta chains below come from one sample, sequenced in a study of blood T cell repertoires in COVID-19. This table comes from immunoSEQ multiplex PCR, and its TCRdb copy is limited to in-frame clones, with some not included. The data show approximately 96,000 clones, over 75% seen once. Sequenced input: peripheral blood. These receptors all stem from an elderly woman with acute or convalescent COVID-19.

V is TRBV5-1 and J is TRBJ1-2, with D possibly being TRBD1 (5 bases). This CDR3 is built from 15 residues. Trimming cost V 4 bases and J 2 bases, with 15 bases left between them. CDR1 is SGHRS, CDR2 YFSETQ, per germline. The CDR3 loop is CASSQNTRQNYGYTF. In DNA, the CDR3 is TGCGCCAGCAGCCAAAATACCAGACAGAACTATGGCTACACCTTC. Full variable domain (remainder filled in from reference TRBV5-1 and TRBJ1-2): KAGVTQTPRYLIKTRGQQVTLSCSPISGHRSVSWYQQTPGQGLQFLFEYFSETQRNKGNFPGRFSGRQFSNSRSEMNVSTLELGDSALYLCASSQNTRQNYGYTFGSGTRLTVV.

This chain joins TRBV15 and TRBJ2-6, with 7 nucleotides matching TRBD1. V gave up 0 bases and J gave up 0 bases; unmatched junction bases: 8. Per the germline V gene, CDR1 is LNHNV and CDR2 is YYDKDF (reference sequence). This CDR3 comprises 19 residues. CDR3 nucleotides: TGTGCCACCAGCAGAGATAAAGGGGGCTGGGGCTCTGGGGCCAACGTCCTGACTTTC. Its translation: CATSRDKGGWGSGANVLTF.

The J gene is TRBJ1-2, the V gene TRBV7-2; 8 bases are a match to TRBD1. The germline gives CDR1 SGHTA, CDR2 FQGNSA. This CDR3 is 12 amino acids long. Trimming at V came to 4 bases and at J to 7 bases, leaving 2 bases not matched to a gene. Written as DNA, the CDR3 is TGTGCCAGCAGCTCAGACAGGGGTGGCTACACCTTC. Its protein product is CASSSDRGGYTF.